This T cell receptor beta chain was identified in a study of T cells in Graves' hyperthyroidism and ophthalmopathy. Researchers took RNA transcripts and amplified the TCR beta CDR3 regions from them. TCR CDR3 underwent first-round RT-PCR with the HTBI primer set. Via MiXCR, TCRdb re-called the multiplex PCR reads, giving one row per CDR3 protein. The table has nearly 750,000 distinct CDR3 sequences, roughly 32% seen once. The definition of stable Graves' hyperthyroidism was no ophthalmopathy progression within 18 months. Exclusion criteria comprised uncontrolled infection, other autoimmune disease, pregnancy or lactation. This clonotype was picked up a small number of times. This CDR3 is 16 amino acids long. Germline V gives CDR1 MDHEN, CDR2 SYDVKM. The J segment lost 1 base and the V segment lost 5 bases, leaving 8 bases of the junction unmatched.

V and J are TRBV28 and TRBJ2-7, with 10 bases matching TRBD2. Sequencing input: blood. This clonotype was sampled from a woman aged 40 to 55 with Graves' hyperthyroidism. The CDR3 loop reads CASSAPGLATSYEQYF. For the CDR3, the DNA is TGTGCCAGCAGTGCTCCGGGACTAGCGACTTCCTACGAGCAGTACTTC.